This TCR beta chain was captured in a study of cytomegalovirus exposure and HLA in healthy donors. Findings and limits, study-wide: According to the study, roughly 160 TCR beta chains were cytomegalovirus-associated. Sequencing depth roughly uniform across donors was assumed in presence/absence analyses. Earlier findings revealed that most TCR beta V segments proved productive either about 87% or about 30% of the time.

In the case of this clone: Its antigen is not known.

The PCR employed 60 Vbeta primers together with 13 Jbeta primers. Authors' data handling: Approximately 79 million unique TCR beta chains, approximately 11 million of them shared, were counted by a later analysis. The protocol was immunoSEQ multiplex PCR, while the TCRdb copy is restricted to in-frame clones and leaves out a portion. That table gives V, J and clone size, and the DNA gave D and trimming. The sample lists some 150,000 clones, 80% seen once, with around 13% in the top ten. V was cut by 0 bases and J by 0 bases, with 8 bases left in between. The germline CDR1 and CDR2 sequences are MGHRA and YSYEKL. The CDR3 loop spans 15 amino acids.

The rearrangement uses TRBV4-1 and TRBJ1-1; D is undetermined. Sequencing input: PBMCs. The source is a man aged 30-40 years in good health and CMV-seropositive. The CDR3 loop is CASSQDRGLNTEAFF. For the CDR3, the DNA is TGCGCCAGCAGCCAAGATCGAGGGCTGAACACTGAAGCTTTCTTT.